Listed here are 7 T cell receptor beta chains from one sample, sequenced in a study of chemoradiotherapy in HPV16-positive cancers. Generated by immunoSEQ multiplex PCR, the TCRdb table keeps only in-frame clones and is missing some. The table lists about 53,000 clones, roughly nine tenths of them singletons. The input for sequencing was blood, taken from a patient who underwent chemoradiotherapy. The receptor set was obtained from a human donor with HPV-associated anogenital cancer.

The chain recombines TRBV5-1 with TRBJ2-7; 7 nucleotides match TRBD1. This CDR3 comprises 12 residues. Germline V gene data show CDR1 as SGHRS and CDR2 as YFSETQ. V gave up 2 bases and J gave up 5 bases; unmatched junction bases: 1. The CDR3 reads CASSFTGDEQYF. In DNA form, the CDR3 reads TGCGCCAGCAGCTTTACAGGGGACGAGCAGTACTTC. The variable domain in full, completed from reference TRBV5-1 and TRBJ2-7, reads KAGVTQTPRYLIKTRGQQVTLSCSPISGHRSVSWYQQTPGQGLQFLFEYFSETQRNKGNFPGRFSGRQFSNSRSEMNVSTLELGDSALYLCASSFTGDEQYFGPGTRLTVT.

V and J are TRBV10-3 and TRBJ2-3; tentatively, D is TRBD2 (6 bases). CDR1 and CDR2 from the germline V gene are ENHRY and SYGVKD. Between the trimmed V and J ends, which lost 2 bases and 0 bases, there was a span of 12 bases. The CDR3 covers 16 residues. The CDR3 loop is CAISEGDSPSTDTQYF. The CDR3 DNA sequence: TGTGCCATCAGTGAGGGGGACTCCCCAAGCACAGATACGCAGTATTTT.

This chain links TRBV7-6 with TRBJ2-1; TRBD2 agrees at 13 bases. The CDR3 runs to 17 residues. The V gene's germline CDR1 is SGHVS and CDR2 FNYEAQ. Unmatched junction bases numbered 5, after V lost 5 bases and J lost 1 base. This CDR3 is CASSPGLAGISYNEQFF. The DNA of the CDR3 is TGTGCCAGCAGCCCGGGACTAGCGGGGATTTCCTACAATGAGCAGTTCTTC.

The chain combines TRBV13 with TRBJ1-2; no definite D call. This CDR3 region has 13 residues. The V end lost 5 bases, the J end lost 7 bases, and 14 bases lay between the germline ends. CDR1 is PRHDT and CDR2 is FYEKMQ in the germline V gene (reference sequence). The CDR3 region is CASSPPASGGYTF. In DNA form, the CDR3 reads TGTGCCAGCAGCCCCCCGGCCTCGGGTGGCTACACCTTC.

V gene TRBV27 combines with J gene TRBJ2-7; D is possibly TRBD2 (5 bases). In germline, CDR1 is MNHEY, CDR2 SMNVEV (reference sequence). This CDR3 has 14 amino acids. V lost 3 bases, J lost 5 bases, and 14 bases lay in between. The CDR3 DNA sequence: TGTGCCAGCAGTTTTTTCCGGGGTCTCGACGAGCAGTACTTC. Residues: CASSFFRGLDEQYF.

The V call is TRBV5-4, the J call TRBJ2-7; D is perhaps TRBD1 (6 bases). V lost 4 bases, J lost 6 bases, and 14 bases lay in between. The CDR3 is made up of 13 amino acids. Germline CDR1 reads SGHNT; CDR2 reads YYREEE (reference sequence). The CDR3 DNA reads TGTGCCAGCAGCCCGTGGGACACCCGCGAGCAGTACTTC. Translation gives CASSPWDTREQYF.

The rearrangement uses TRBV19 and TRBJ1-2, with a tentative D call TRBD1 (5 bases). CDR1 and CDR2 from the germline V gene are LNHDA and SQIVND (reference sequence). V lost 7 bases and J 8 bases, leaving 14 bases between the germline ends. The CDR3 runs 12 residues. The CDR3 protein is CASTPGLGGYTF. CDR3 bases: TGTGCCAGTACCCCGGGACTCGGCGGCTACACCTTC. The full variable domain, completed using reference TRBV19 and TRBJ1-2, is DGGITQSPKYLFRKEGQNVTLSCEQNLNHDAMYWYRQDPGQGLRLIYYSQIVNDFQKGDIAEGYSVSREKKESFPLTVTSAQKNPTAFYLCASTPGLGGYTFGSGTRLTVV.